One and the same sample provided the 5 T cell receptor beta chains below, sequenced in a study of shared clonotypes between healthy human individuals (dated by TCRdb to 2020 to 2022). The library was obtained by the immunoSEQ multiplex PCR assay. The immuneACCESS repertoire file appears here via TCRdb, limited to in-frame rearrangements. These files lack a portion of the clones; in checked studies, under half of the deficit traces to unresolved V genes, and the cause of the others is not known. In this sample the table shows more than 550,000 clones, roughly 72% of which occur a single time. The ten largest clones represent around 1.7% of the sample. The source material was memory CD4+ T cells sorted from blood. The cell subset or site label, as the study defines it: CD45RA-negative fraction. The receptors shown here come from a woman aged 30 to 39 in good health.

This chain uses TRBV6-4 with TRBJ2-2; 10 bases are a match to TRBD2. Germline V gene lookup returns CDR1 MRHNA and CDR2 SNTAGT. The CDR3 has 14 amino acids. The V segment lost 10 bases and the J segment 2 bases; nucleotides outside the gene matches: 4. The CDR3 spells CATRTSGNTGELFF. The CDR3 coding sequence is TGTGCCACCCGGACTAGCGGAAACACCGGGGAGCTGTTTTTT.

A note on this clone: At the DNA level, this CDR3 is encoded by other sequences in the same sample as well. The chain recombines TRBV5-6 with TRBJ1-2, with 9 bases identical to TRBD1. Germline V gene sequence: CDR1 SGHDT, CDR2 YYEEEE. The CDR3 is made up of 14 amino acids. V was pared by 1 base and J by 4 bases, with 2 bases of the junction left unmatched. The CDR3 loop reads CASSLRQGGYGYTF. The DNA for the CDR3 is TGTGCCAGCAGCTTGCGACAGGGGGGCTATGGCTACACCTTC.

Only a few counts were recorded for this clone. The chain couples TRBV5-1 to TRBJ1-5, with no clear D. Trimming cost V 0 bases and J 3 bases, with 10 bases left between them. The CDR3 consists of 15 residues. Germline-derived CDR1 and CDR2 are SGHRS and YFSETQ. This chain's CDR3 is CASSLEGQNNQPQHF. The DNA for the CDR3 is TGCGCCAGCAGCTTGGAAGGGCAGAACAATCAGCCCCAGCATTTT.

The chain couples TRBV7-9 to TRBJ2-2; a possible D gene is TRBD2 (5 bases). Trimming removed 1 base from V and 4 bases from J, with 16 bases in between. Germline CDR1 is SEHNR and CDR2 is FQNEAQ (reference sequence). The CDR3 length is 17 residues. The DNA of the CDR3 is TGTGCCAGCAGCTTAGGATTGGGAGTTTTGCTCACCGGGGAGCTGTTTTTT. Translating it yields CASSLGLGVLLTGELFF.

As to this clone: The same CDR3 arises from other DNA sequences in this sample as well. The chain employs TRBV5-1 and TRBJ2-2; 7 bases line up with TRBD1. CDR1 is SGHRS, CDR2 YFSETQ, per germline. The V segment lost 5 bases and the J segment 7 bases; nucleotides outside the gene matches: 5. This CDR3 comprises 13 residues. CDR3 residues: CASSFGQVGELFF. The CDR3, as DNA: TGCGCCAGCAGTTTCGGACAGGTCGGGGAGCTGTTTTTT.